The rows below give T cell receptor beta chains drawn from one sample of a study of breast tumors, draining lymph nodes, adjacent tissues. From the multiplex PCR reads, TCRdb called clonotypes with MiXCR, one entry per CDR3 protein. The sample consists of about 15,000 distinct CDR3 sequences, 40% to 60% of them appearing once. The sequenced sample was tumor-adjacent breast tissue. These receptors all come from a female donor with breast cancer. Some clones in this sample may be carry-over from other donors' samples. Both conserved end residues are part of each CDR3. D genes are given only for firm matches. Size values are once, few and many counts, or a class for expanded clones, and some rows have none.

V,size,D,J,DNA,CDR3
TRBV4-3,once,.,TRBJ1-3,TGCGCCAGCAGCCAAGAGGGGGGTAGGACTGGAAACACCATATATTTT,CASSQEGGRTGNTIYF
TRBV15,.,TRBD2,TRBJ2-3,TGTGCCACCAGCACCACTAGCGGGACAGTCACAGATACGCAGTATTTT,CATSTTSGTVTDTQYF
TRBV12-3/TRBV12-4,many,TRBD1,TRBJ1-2,TGTGCCAGCAGTCCGGGACAGGGGAGGGGATATGGCTACACCTTC,CASSPGQGRGYGYTF
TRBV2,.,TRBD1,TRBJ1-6,TGTGCCAGCAGTGAAAGGACAGGGTATAGTTGGAATTCACCCCTCCACTTT,CASSERTGYSWNSPLHF
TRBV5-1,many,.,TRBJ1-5,TGCGCCAGCAGCCAGGGAGGTAGTCAGCCCCAGCATTTT,CASSQGGSQPQHF
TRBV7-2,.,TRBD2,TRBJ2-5,TGTGCCAGCAGCGGCACTAGCGGGAGTGAAGAGACTCAGTACTTC,CASSGTSGSEETQYF
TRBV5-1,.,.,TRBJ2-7,TGCGCCAGCAGCTTGGCAGGGGTCGGGGGCTACGAGCAGTACTTC,CASSLAGVGGYEQYF
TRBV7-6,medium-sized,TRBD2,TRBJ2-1,TGTGCCAGCAGCCTCCTAGCGGGAGGGCCAGCTGAGCAGTTCTTC,CASSLLAGGPAEQFF
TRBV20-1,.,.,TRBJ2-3,TGCAGAGCCACGACCAGCAGGAGTCTTCAGGATACGCAGTATTTT,CRATTSRSLQDTQYF
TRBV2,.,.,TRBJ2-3,TGTGCCAGCAGTGGAGAAGGGAGTGGAACAGATACGCAGTATTTT,CASSGEGSGTDTQYF
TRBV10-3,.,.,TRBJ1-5,TGTGCCATAAACGAACGGGAGGATCAGCCCCAGCATTTT,CAINEREDQPQHF
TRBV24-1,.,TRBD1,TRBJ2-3,TGTGCCACCAGTGATTTTCAGGGGGCGACAGATACGCAGTATTTT,CATSDFQGATDTQYF
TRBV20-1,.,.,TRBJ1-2,TGCAGTGCTAGAGAGACCTACTATGGCTACACCTTC,CSARETYYGYTF
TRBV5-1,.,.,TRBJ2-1,TGTGCCAGCAGCTTCAGGGAAGCAAGTGGCGAGCAGTTCTTC,CASSFREASGEQFF
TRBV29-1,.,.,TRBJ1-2,TGCAGCGTAGCGGGGGAAACGGTGGCTGGCTACACCTTC,CSVAGETVAGYTF
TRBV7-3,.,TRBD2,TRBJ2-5,TGTGCCAGCAGCGGGACTAGCGGGGGGGCCCAGTACTTC,CASSGTSGGAQYF
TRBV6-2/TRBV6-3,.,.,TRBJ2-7,TGTGCCAGCAGTTACTCCTCTCGGGACACTTCCCACGAGCAGTACTTC,CASSYSSRDTSHEQYF
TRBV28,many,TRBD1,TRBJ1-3,TGTGCCAGCAGTAGGACAGGGTTAGGAAACACCATATATTTT,CASSRTGLGNTIYF
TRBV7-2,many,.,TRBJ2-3,TGTGCCAGCAGCTTAGGGGGAGCAGGGGCGGCAGATACGCAGTATTTT,CASSLGGAGAADTQYF
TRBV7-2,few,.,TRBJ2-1,TGTGCCAGCAGCTTGAACCGGGGCCCCTCCTACAATGAGCAGTTCTTC,CASSLNRGPSYNEQFF
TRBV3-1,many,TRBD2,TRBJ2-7,TGTGCCAGCAGCCCACTAGCGGGCTACGAGCAGTACTTC,CASSPLAGYEQYF
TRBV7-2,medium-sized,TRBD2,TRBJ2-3,TGTGCCAGCAGCTTAGGAATTAGCGGGAGCACAGATACGCAGTATTTT,CASSLGISGSTDTQYF
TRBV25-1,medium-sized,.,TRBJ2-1,TGTGCCAGCAGCCTACAGGGGACCGGGGGTGAGCAGTTCTTC,CASSLQGTGGEQFF
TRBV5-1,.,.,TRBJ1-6,TGCGCCAGCAGCTACTCCGACAGCACCAATTCACCCCTCCACTTT,CASSYSDSTNSPLHF
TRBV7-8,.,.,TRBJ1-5,TGTGCCAGCAGCTTTCAGGGCAATCAGCCCCAGCATTTT,CASSFQGNQPQHF
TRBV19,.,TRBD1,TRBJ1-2,TGTGCCAGTAGTGATAGAGTGGGGACAGGGCACACCTTC,CASSDRVGTGHTF
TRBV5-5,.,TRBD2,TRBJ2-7,TGTGCCAGCAGCGTTGGCGGGAGTCGATACGAGCAGTACTTC,CASSVGGSRYEQYF
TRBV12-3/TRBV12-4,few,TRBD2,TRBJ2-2,TGTGCCAGCAGCCTTAGCGGGAGGAACACCGGGGAGCTGTTTTTT,CASSLSGRNTGELFF
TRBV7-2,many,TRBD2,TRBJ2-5,TGTGCCAGCAGCCTCCCGGGGGCTAGCGGGATACTTAAAGAGACCCAGTACTTC,CASSLPGASGILKETQYF
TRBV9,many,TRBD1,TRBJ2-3,TGTGCCAGCAGCCCGGGACAGCTCACAGATACGCAGTATTTT,CASSPGQLTDTQYF
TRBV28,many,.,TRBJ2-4,TGTGCCAGCAGCCGACCGAAAAACATTCAGTACTTC,CASSRPKNIQYF
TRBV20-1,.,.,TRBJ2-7,TGCAGTGCTAGAGATGCCAGCGGGCTGGACTACGAGCAGTACTTC,CSARDASGLDYEQYF
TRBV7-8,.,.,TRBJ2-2,TGTGCCGGCAGCTTGAAAAACACCGGGGGGCTGTTTTTT,CAGSLKNTGGLFF
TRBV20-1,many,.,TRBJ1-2,TGCAGTGCTAGAGAGTATGGGGGGGGGGTAGGCTACACCTTC,CSAREYGGGVGYTF
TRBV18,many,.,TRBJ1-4,TGTGCCAGCTCACTAGACAGTTATGAAAAACTGTTTTTT,CASSLDSYEKLFF
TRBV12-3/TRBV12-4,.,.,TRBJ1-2,TGTGCCAGCAGTTTAGTGGGGATAGGGGAAGGCTACACCTTC,CASSLVGIGEGYTF
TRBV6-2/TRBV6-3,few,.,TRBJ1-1,TGTGCCAGCAGTGACCCCGACACTGAAGCTTTCTTT,CASSDPDTEAFF
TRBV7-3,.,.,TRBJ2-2,TGTGCCAGCAGCTTAAGGCCGACCGGGGAGCTGTTTTTT,CASSLRPTGELFF
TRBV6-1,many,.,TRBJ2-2,TGTGCCAGCACCTTCGGGACACACACCGGGGAGCTGTTTTTT,CASTFGTHTGELFF
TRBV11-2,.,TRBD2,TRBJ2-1,TGTGCCAGCAGCTTTGCGGGAGGCCCCAATGAGCAGTTCTTC,CASSFAGGPNEQFF
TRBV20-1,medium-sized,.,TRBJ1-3,TGCAGTGCTAGACAAATAAGCGGCTCTGGAAACACCATATATTTT,CSARQISGSGNTIYF